This T cell receptor beta chain was profiled in a study of Ad26.COV2.S vaccination and SARS-CoV-2 variants. This CDR3 has 13 residues. V lost 4 bases and J 5 bases, leaving 10 bases between the germline ends. Germline V lookup: CDR1 SGHDT, CDR2 YYEEEE. Sequenced by immunoSEQ multiplex PCR; TCRdb stores in-frame clones only, minus some. The table includes approximately 360,000 clones, roughly 85% detected once. Noted treatment: roughly 18 received Ad26.COV2.S at low or high dose, single or two shots; several received placebo; per-sample allocation not given. Following the first vaccine or placebo injection, samples were taken on day 63.

The sequenced sample was peripheral blood, obtained in a trial of Ad26.COV2.S vaccine versus placebo. This TCR derives from a person between 18 and 60 years old who received the Ad26.COV2.S COVID-19 vaccine or a placebo. The chain has TRBV5-6 and TRBJ1-5, with D hard to call. Written as DNA, the CDR3 is TGTGCCAGCAGCACCTACAGAGATCAGCCCCAGCATTTT. Encoded protein: CASSTYRDQPQHF.